Below are 25 T cell receptor beta chains sequenced from a single sample in a study of cytomegalovirus exposure and HLA in healthy donors. The PCR contained 60 Vbeta and 13 Jbeta primers. Sequenced by immunoSEQ multiplex PCR; TCRdb stores in-frame clones only, minus some. This sample has 130,000 or so clones, with about four fifths found just once. Material for sequencing was PBMCs. Receptors were obtained from a woman aged 50 to 60 in good health and CMV-seropositive.

This chain connects TRBV7-9 to TRBJ1-6; the match to TRBD1 covers 9 bases. After removal of 5 bases from V and 15 bases from J, the junction contained 8 bases not matched to a gene. This CDR3 has 13 amino acids. Germline V lookup: CDR1 SEHNR, CDR2 FQNEAQ (reference sequence). The CDR3 protein is CASSAGTGYLLHF. CDR3 coding DNA: TGTGCCAGCAGCGCCGGGACAGGGTATCTCCTCCACTTT.

The genes are TRBV4-3 and TRBJ2-7, with 7 positions matching TRBD1. The CDR3 spans 14 residues. The germline gives CDR1 LGHNA, CDR2 YSLEER. The trim removed 2 bases at V and 0 bases at J, leaving 1 base unmatched. CDR3 DNA: TGCGCCAGCAGCCAACGACAGGGCTCCTACGAGCAGTACTTC. Its translation: CASSQRQGSYEQYF.

The rearrangement links TRBV9 to TRBJ2-5; weak D call: TRBD1 (6 bases). V was clipped by 1 base and J by 2 bases, with 12 bases between them. The CDR3 loop spans 15 amino acids. Germline lookup yields CDR1 SGDLS and CDR2 YYNGEE. The CDR3 is CASSVNVGQQETQYF. CDR3 sequence (DNA): TGTGCCAGCAGCGTAAATGTAGGACAGCAAGAGACCCAGTACTTC.

The chain uses TRBV10-3 and TRBJ1-2; maybe TRBD1 (6 bases). Trimming took 10 bases from V and 8 from J, leaving 17 bases between them. CDR3 length: 12 residues. Germline loops: CDR1 ENHRY, CDR2 SYGVKD. CDR3 in amino acids: CATLAGGGGYTF. CDR3 sequence (DNA): TGTGCCACCCTCGCGGGGGGCGGCGGCTACACCTTC.

This chain links TRBV7-8 with TRBJ1-6; D call uncertain. CDR1 and CDR2 from the germline V gene are SGHVS and FQNEAQ. The V gene lost 5 bases and the J gene lost 5 bases, with 16 bases spanning the gap. The CDR3 sequence is 16 residues long. DNA of the CDR3: TGTGCCAGCAGCCTTTCGACACCCCGCAATAATTCACCCCTCCACTTT. Translation gives CASSLSTPRNNSPLHF. Filled out from reference TRBV7-8 and TRBJ1-6, the complete variable domain reads GAGVSQSPRYKVAKRGQDVALRCDPISGHVSLFWYQQALGQGPEFLTYFQNEAQLDKSGLPSDRFFAERPEGSVSTLKIQRTQQEDSAVYLCASSLSTPRNNSPLHFGNGTRLTVT.

Here the CDR3 DNA reads TGTGCCAGCAACGAAGACTTGAACACTGAAGCTTTCTTT. Translated, it gives CASNEDLNTEAFF. The chain joins TRBV6-5 to TRBJ1-1; D gene ambiguous. This CDR3 comprises 13 residues. The germline V and J ends were trimmed by 7 bases and 0 bases, with 9 bases remaining between them. Germline V lookup: CDR1 MNHEY, CDR2 SVGAGI.

The chain couples TRBV7-3 to TRBJ2-7, with a tentative D call TRBD2 (6 bases). The CDR3 consists of 13 residues. Germline V gene data show CDR1 as SGHTA and CDR2 as FQGTGA. V was pared by 1 base and J by 3 bases, with 7 bases between. CDR3 sequence reads: CASSLSGIYEQYF. Here the CDR3 DNA reads TGTGCCAGCAGCTTAAGCGGGATCTACGAGCAGTACTTC.

This clone has more than one count but fewer than ten. The rearrangement links TRBV2 to TRBJ1-1; 7 bases map to TRBD1. V lost 6 bases, J lost 6 bases, and 10 bases stayed unmatched. The germline gives CDR1 SNHLY, CDR2 FYNNEI. The CDR3 loop spans 14 amino acids. CDR3 sequence: CASRGDSGGSEAFF. CDR3 bases: TGTGCCAGCAGGGGAGATTCAGGGGGGTCTGAAGCTTTCTTT.

There are a few counts of this clone. The chain recombines TRBV13 with TRBJ2-2; 8 bases map to TRBD1. This CDR3 comprises 15 residues. The germline gives CDR1 PRHDT, CDR2 FYEKMQ (reference sequence). V lost 5 bases to trimming and J lost 7 bases; unmatched junction nucleotides: 9. CDR3 loop: CASSQGQGSDGELFF. CDR3 DNA sequence: TGTGCCAGCAGCCAAGGACAGGGCTCAGACGGGGAGCTGTTTTTT.

V is TRBV15 and J is TRBJ2-6; D is perhaps TRBD2 (5 bases). V was cut by 9 bases and J by 0 bases, with 12 bases left in between. This CDR3 is 15 amino acids long. The germline CDR1 and CDR2 sequences are LNHNV and YYDKDF (reference sequence). The CDR3 nucleotides read TGTGCCACTACGTCGGGGAGCTCTGGGGCCAACGTCCTGACTTTC. It is translated as CATTSGSSGANVLTF. The full variable domain, its missing parts supplied by reference TRBV15 and TRBJ2-6, is DAMVIQNPRYQVTQFGKPVTLSCSQTLNHNVMYWYQQKSSQAPKLLFHYYDKDFNNEADTPDNFQSRRPNTSFCFLDIRSPGLGDTAMYLCATTSGSSGANVLTFGAGSRLTVL.

The rearrangement joins TRBV15 to TRBJ1-1; D is perhaps TRBD1 (5 bases). Germline CDR1 is LNHNV and CDR2 is YYDKDF (reference sequence). Deletions cut 4 bases from V and 5 bases from J, with 20 bases between. CDR3 length: 16 residues. In DNA form, the CDR3 reads TGTGCCACCAGCATCTCCGCCCTCGCCGGGGGGACTGAAGCTTTCTTT. This sequence encodes CATSISALAGGTEAFF.

The J gene is TRBJ2-1, the V gene TRBV6-5; D possibly corresponds to TRBD1 (6 bases). Germline V CDR1 and CDR2: MNHEY, SVGAGI. V was trimmed by 2 bases and J by 5 bases, leaving 16 bases between them. The CDR3 loop spans 16 amino acids. CDR3 region: CASSYHGGSTNNEQFF. The CDR3 bases are TGTGCCAGCAGTTACCATGGGGGCTCTACAAACAATGAGCAGTTCTTC.

The sample holds one count of this clone. The V call is TRBV9, the J call TRBJ2-5; 8 nucleotides agree with TRBD2. This CDR3 contains 15 residues. V lost 3 bases and J lost 3; bases outside the gene matches: 7. Germline CDR1 SGDLS, CDR2 YYNGEE. The CDR3 sequence: CASSAPGLGKETQYF. In DNA, the CDR3 is TGTGCCAGCAGCGCCCCGGGACTAGGAAAAGAGACCCAGTACTTC. Filled out from reference TRBV9 and TRBJ2-5, the complete variable domain reads DSGVTQTPKHLITATGQRVTLRCSPRSGDLSVYWYQQSLDQGLQFLIQYYNGEERAKGNILERFSAQQFPDLHSELNLSSLELGDSALYFCASSAPGLGKETQYFGPGTRLLVL.

For the CDR3, the DNA is TGTGCCAGCAGCTTAGGTGGGACAGAGGGCGGAACCCAGTACTTC. Translated, it gives CASSLGGTEGGTQYF. The chain carries TRBV7-2 and TRBJ2-5; 7 bases line up with TRBD1. This CDR3 spans 15 amino acids. CDR1 and CDR2 from the germline V gene are SGHTA and FQGNSA. With V trimmed by 1 base and J by 8 bases, 10 bases remained unmatched. The complete variable domain, with remaining parts taken from reference TRBV7-2 and TRBJ2-5, reads GAGVSQSPSNKVTEKGKDVELRCDPISGHTALYWYRQSLGQGLEFLIYFQGNSAPDKSGLPSDRFSAERTGGSVSTLTIQRTQQEDSAVYLCASSLGGTEGGTQYFGPGTRLLVL.

The chain combines TRBV6-5 with TRBJ2-5, with D tentatively TRBD2 (6 bases). This CDR3 spans 15 amino acids. Germline CDR1 and CDR2: MNHEY and SVGAGI. The V gene lost 6 bases and the J gene lost 1 base, with 15 bases spanning the gap. The CDR3 bases are TGTGCCAGCAGCCCCGGGGGAGCTATCCAAGAGACCCAGTACTTC. It is translated as CASSPGGAIQETQYF.

This sequence joins TRBV25-1 and TRBJ1-6; D possibly corresponds to TRBD1 (5 bases). Trimming pared 2 bases from V and 8 bases from J, leaving 13 bases between. Looked up from germline, CDR1 is MGHDK and CDR2 is SYGVNS. The CDR3 loop spans 15 amino acids. The CDR3 DNA is TGTGCCAGCAGTGAAGGAGGGCAGGGTTATTCACCCCTCCACTTT. Protein sequence: CASSEGGQGYSPLHF. Variable domain in full (rest from reference TRBV25-1 and TRBJ1-6): EADIYQTPRYLVIGTGKKITLECSQTMGHDKMYWYQQDPGMELHLIHYSYGVNSTEKGDLSSESTVSRIRTEHFPLTLESARPSHTSQYLCASSEGGQGYSPLHFGNGTRLTVT.

This clone came up once. The rearrangement uses TRBV6-5 and TRBJ1-3, with D maybe TRBD1 (5 bases). V lost 2 bases, J lost 0 bases, and 8 bases lay in between. CDR1 is MNHEY, CDR2 SVGAGI, per germline. The CDR3 runs 15 residues. The CDR3 DNA reads TGTGCCAGCAGTTACGACAGTGGCTCTGGAAACACCATATATTTT. Encoded protein: CASSYDSGSGNTIYF.

V usage is TRBV5-4 and J usage is TRBJ2-1, with 7 bases fitting TRBD2. V lost 0 bases, J lost 4 bases, and 4 bases stayed unmatched. The CDR3 sequence is 15 residues long. Germline CDR1 is SGHNT and CDR2 is YYREEE (reference sequence). This CDR3 is CASSLGGGGYNEQFF. In nucleotides, the CDR3 is TGTGCCAGCAGCTTGGGTGGGGGGGGGTACAATGAGCAGTTCTTC. Full variable domain (missing parts from reference TRBV5-4 and TRBJ2-1): ETGVTQSPTHLIKTRGQQVTLRCSSQSGHNTVSWYQQALGQGPQFIFQYYREEENGRGNFPPRFSGLQFPNYSSELNVNALELDDSALYLCASSLGGGGYNEQFFGPGTRLTVL.

The J gene is TRBJ1-2, the V gene TRBV10-3; D may be TRBD1 (5 bases). The CDR3 covers 13 residues. CDR1 and CDR2 (germline): ENHRY, SYGVKD. The germline V and J ends were trimmed by 2 bases and 4 bases, with 8 bases remaining between them. In nucleotides, the CDR3 is TGTGCCATCAGTGAGCAGGGAGGCTATGGCTACACCTTC. Translating it yields CAISEQGGYGYTF.

CDR3 in amino acids: CASSQDGLTTDTQYF. The CDR3 DNA is TGTGCCAGCAGCCAAGATGGACTAACCACAGATACGCAGTATTTT. The V call is TRBV4-2, the J call TRBJ2-3, with a possible D match to TRBD2 (6 bases). Germline V CDR1 and CDR2: LGHNA, YNFKEQ. This CDR3 comprises 15 residues. The V end lost 0 bases, the J end lost 2 bases, and 9 bases lay between the germline ends.

The CDR3 sequence: CASSSRPRGASQPQHF. CDR3 nucleotide sequence: TGTGCCAGCAGCTCCAGACCTCGGGGGGCGTCTCAGCCCCAGCATTTT. The rearrangement links TRBV7-6 to TRBJ1-5; D possibly corresponds to TRBD1 (6 bases). Between the trimmed V and J ends, which lost 4 bases and 6 bases, there was a span of 19 bases. CDR1 SGHVS and CDR2 FNYEAQ come from the germline V gene. The CDR3 has 16 residues.

The V and J genes are TRBV7-9 and TRBJ1-2; 8 bases are shared with TRBD1. Losses at the gene ends were 5 bases for V and 7 bases for J; bases not matched to a gene: 12. Germline V gene data show CDR1 as SEHNR and CDR2 as FQNEAQ (reference sequence). This CDR3 is built from 15 residues. The CDR3 loop is CASSTRRAGGRGYTF. The CDR3 region has the DNA TGTGCCAGCAGCACCAGAAGGGCAGGGGGCCGTGGCTACACCTTC.

The rearrangement links TRBV6-9 to TRBJ2-7; D unclear. Trimming shortened V by 2 bases and J by 4 bases, and 9 bases separated the two germline ends. CDR3 size: 13 residues. Germline CDR1 is MNHGY and CDR2 is SVAAGI. The CDR3 sequence: CASSYEPGYEQYF. CDR3 nucleotide sequence: TGTGCCAGCAGTTATGAACCCGGGTACGAGCAGTACTTC.

This clone was recorded a few times. The chain couples TRBV29-1 to TRBJ2-1; 8 bases are a match to TRBD1. V dropped 7 bases and J dropped 0; count of bases not matched to a gene: 5. CDR1 is SQVTM, CDR2 ANQGSEA, per germline. The CDR3 consists of 14 residues. The CDR3 coding sequence is TGCAGCGGGACAGGGACGAGCTCCTACAATGAGCAGTTCTTC. Residues: CSGTGTSSYNEQFF.

The chain recombines TRBV27 with TRBJ2-5, with 7 bases lining up with TRBD2. J gave up 4 bases and V 5 bases, and 4 bases lay outside the gene matches. This CDR3 is 13 amino acids long. From germline, CDR1 is MNHEY and CDR2 SMNVEV (reference sequence). The CDR3 DNA reads TGTGCCAGCAGTCCCCGACTAGCAGAGACCCAGTACTTC. Its translation is CASSPRLAETQYF.